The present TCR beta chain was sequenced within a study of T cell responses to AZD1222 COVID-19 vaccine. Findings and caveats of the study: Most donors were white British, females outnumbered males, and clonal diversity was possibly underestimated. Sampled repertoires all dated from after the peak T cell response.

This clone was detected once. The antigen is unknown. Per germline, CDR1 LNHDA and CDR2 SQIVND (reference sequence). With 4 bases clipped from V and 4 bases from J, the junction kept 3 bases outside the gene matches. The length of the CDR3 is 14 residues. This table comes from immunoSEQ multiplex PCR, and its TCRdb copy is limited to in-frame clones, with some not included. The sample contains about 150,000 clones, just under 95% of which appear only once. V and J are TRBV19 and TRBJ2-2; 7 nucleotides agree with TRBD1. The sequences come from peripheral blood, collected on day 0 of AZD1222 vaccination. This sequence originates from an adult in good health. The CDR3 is CASSKQGSTGELFF. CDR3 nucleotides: TGTGCCAGTAGTAAACAGGGGAGCACCGGGGAGCTGTTTTTT.